This entry lists 18 T cell receptor beta chains sequenced from one sample in a study of beta chain features in type 1 diabetes. Regarding the study as a whole: A moderate, significant TCRB CDR3 shortening appeared in type 1 diabetes across four CD4+ subsets.

These receptors have no identified antigens. The study reverse transcribed the entire isolated RNA, so it sequenced expressed TCRB transcripts. The repertoire was sequenced with immunoSEQ multiplex PCR; TCRdb's copy has only in-frame clones and lacks some. This table holds some 270,000 clones, approximately 11% found once. Material for sequencing was naive CD4+ T cells from blood. Receptor source: a man in his thirties or forties with type 1 diabetes.

Only a few counts were recorded for this clone. This rearrangement joins TRBV18 to TRBJ1-2; no definite D call. The V end was cut by 3 bases, the J end by 4 bases, with 12 bases between. This CDR3 has 14 residues. Germline loops: CDR1 KGHSH, CDR2 LQKENI. CDR3 sequence (DNA): TGTGCCAGCTCACCCGGAAACGGAGGCTATGGCTACACCTTC. This gives the protein CASSPGNGGYGYTF.

The chain has TRBV19 and TRBJ1-5, with TRBD1 identical over 7 bases. J was trimmed by 4 bases and V by 4 bases; bases with no gene match: 1. Germline V lookup: CDR1 LNHDA, CDR2 SQIVND (reference sequence). The CDR3 length is 13 residues. CDR3 residues: CASSRDSNQPQHF. DNA for the CDR3: TGTGCCAGTAGTAGGGACAGTAATCAGCCCCAGCATTTT.

A remark on this clone: This sample also contains other DNA sequences that code for the same CDR3. This chain links TRBV9 with TRBJ2-7; 8 nucleotides line up with TRBD1. Germline V gene lookup returns CDR1 SGDLS and CDR2 YYNGEE. CDR3 length: 14 amino acids. V lost 2 bases, J lost 2 bases, and 3 bases stayed unmatched. The CDR3 nucleotides are TGTGCCAGCAGCGTGGGACAGGTACCCTACGAGCAGTACTTC. Amino acid sequence: CASSVGQVPYEQYF. Filled out from reference TRBV9 and TRBJ2-7, the complete variable domain reads DSGVTQTPKHLITATGQRVTLRCSPRSGDLSVYWYQQSLDQGLQFLIQYYNGEERAKGNILERFSAQQFPDLHSELNLSSLELGDSALYFCASSVGQVPYEQYFGPGTRLTVT.

This clone was seen just once. The chain employs TRBV6-5 and TRBJ1-1, with D possibly being TRBD1 (6 bases). The CDR3 has 14 amino acids. Germline loops: CDR1 MNHEY, CDR2 SVGAGI. The V end lost 0 bases, the J end lost 5 bases, and 10 bases lay between the germline ends. The CDR3 spells CASSYSTGWTEAFF. The CDR3 DNA follows: TGTGCCAGCAGTTACTCCACAGGGTGGACTGAAGCTTTCTTT.

The chain links TRBV28 to TRBJ1-6; TRBD1 matches at 9 bases. The V segment lost 2 bases and the J segment 11 bases; nucleotides outside the gene matches: 7. The length of the CDR3 is 15 residues. Looked up from germline, CDR1 is MDHEN and CDR2 is SYDVKM. As DNA, the CDR3 is TGTGCCAGCAGTTTAGGGGACAGGGAATCAGCACCCCTCCACTTT. Protein: CASSLGDRESAPLHF.

The J gene is TRBJ2-1, the V gene TRBV28; D is ambiguous. Germline-derived CDR1 and CDR2 are MDHEN and SYDVKM. The length of the CDR3 is 14 residues. V lost 2 bases to trimming and J lost 3 bases, with 8 bases between them. Written as DNA, the CDR3 is TGTGCCAGCAGTTTAGAGCAGGTCTACAATGAGCAGTTCTTC. This encodes CASSLEQVYNEQFF.

The chain has TRBV5-4 and TRBJ2-2, with 9 bases aligning to TRBD2. V lost 4 bases and J lost 1; bases outside the gene matches: 5. From germline, CDR1 is SGHNT and CDR2 YYREEE (reference sequence). CDR3 length equals 16 residues. For the CDR3, the DNA is TGTGCCAGCAGCCCGGAAGCGGGGGGGAACACCGGGGAGCTGTTTTTT. It codes for CASSPEAGGNTGELFF. The variable domain in full, completed from reference TRBV5-4 and TRBJ2-2, reads ETGVTQSPTHLIKTRGQQVTLRCSSQSGHNTVSWYQQALGQGPQFIFQYYREEENGRGNFPPRFSGLQFPNYSSELNVNALELDDSALYLCASSPEAGGNTGELFFGEGSRLTVL.

The genes are TRBV18 and TRBJ2-1; the D is unclear. The length of the CDR3 is 15 residues. From germline, CDR1 is KGHSH and CDR2 LQKENI. V lost 6 bases to trimming and J lost 0 bases, with 12 bases between them. The CDR3 region has the DNA TGTGCCAGCTCCTCGAGAAGTTCCTCCTACAATGAGCAGTTCTTC. The encoded protein is CASSSRSSSYNEQFF.

This clone was detected once. This sequence joins TRBV11-2 and TRBJ1-4, with a weak D call TRBD1 (5 bases). The CDR3 is 14 residues long. Germline lookup yields CDR1 SGHAT and CDR2 FQNNGV. V gave up 4 bases and J gave up 5 bases, with 11 bases separating them. For the CDR3, the DNA is TGTGCCAGCAGCTCCCTGCGGGGGAATGAAAAACTGTTTTTT. Protein product: CASSSLRGNEKLFF.

This clone was counted only a few times. The chain is built from TRBV18 and TRBJ2-5; 12 nucleotides match TRBD2. Germline V gives CDR1 KGHSH, CDR2 LQKENI. Losses at the gene ends were 6 bases for V and 2 bases for J; bases not matched to a gene: 7. This CDR3 is 16 amino acids long. CDR3 loop: CASSPSTSGGQETQYF. The CDR3 DNA sequence: TGTGCCAGCTCCCCATCGACTAGCGGGGGACAAGAGACCCAGTACTTC. Full variable domain (missing parts from reference TRBV18 and TRBJ2-5): NAGVMQNPRHLVRRRGQEARLRCSPMKGHSHVYWYRQLPEEGLKFMVYLQKENIIDESGMPKERFSAEFPKEGPSILRIQQVVRGDSAAYFCASSPSTSGGQETQYFGPGTRLLVL.

This chain joins TRBV18 and TRBJ1-1; 7 nucleotides align to TRBD1. This CDR3 has 16 residues. The ends lost 3 bases at V and 4 bases at J; junction bases unmatched: 11. Germline V lookup: CDR1 KGHSH, CDR2 LQKENI. CDR3 bases: TGTGCCAGCTCACCGAGACAGGGAGTCGGTGGCACTGAAGCTTTCTTT. Translated, it gives CASSPRQGVGGTEAFF.

A few counts support this clone. The chain is built from TRBV5-6 and TRBJ2-5, with 8 positions matching TRBD1. The CDR3 totals 14 residues. The V and J ends lost 4 bases and 2 bases, in that order; junction bases with no gene match: 4. Per germline, CDR1 SGHDT and CDR2 YYEEEE. CDR3 bases: TGTGCCAGCAGCGTGGACAGGGCGCAAGAGACCCAGTACTTC. Protein: CASSVDRAQETQYF.

The chain carries TRBV2 and TRBJ1-1, with 11 bases identical to TRBD1. Germline V gene data show CDR1 as SNHLY and CDR2 as FYNNEI. The CDR3 is 14 residues long. V gave up 7 bases and J gave up 4 bases; unmatched junction bases: 5. The CDR3 nucleotides read TGTGCCAGCATTCGGACAGGGGGCTTCACTGAAGCTTTCTTT. It yields the protein CASIRTGGFTEAFF.

This clone has just a few counts. The chain couples TRBV5-6 to TRBJ1-2; D not certain. Germline lookup yields CDR1 SGHDT and CDR2 YYEEEE. V lost 4 bases, J lost 6 bases, and 22 bases lay in between. The CDR3 runs to 16 residues. Here the CDR3 DNA reads TGTGCCAGCAGCCGGGGAACAGCCTCAGGATCTAATGGCTACACCTTC. It is translated as CASSRGTASGSNGYTF.

This clone turned up a few times. V and J are TRBV11-2 and TRBJ2-7; 7 bases match TRBD1. This CDR3 has 16 residues. Germline V gene lookup returns CDR1 SGHAT and CDR2 FQNNGV. V gave up 6 bases and J gave up 3 bases; unmatched junction bases: 14. CDR3 nucleotide sequence: TGTGCCAGCAGGGTGTCAGGGGGATCGGGTGACTACGAGCAGTACTTC. It yields the protein CASRVSGGSGDYEQYF. Variable domain in full (rest from reference TRBV11-2 and TRBJ2-7): EAGVAQSPRYKIIEKRQSVAFWCNPISGHATLYWYQQILGQGPKLLIQFQNNGVVDDSQLPKDRFSAERLKGVDSTLKIQPAKLEDSAVYLCASRVSGGSGDYEQYFGPGTRLTVT.

This clone was recorded a few times. V gene TRBV9 combines with J gene TRBJ2-1; possibly TRBD2 for D (6 bases). This CDR3 spans 14 amino acids. V was clipped by 0 bases and J by 8 bases, with 12 bases between them. Germline V gives CDR1 SGDLS, CDR2 YYNGEE. The CDR3 is CASSVVVRGDEQFF. The CDR3 DNA follows: TGTGCCAGCAGCGTAGTGGTGCGGGGAGATGAGCAGTTCTTC.

The sample holds a few counts of this clone. The chain links TRBV5-1 to TRBJ2-1; TRBD1 agrees at 9 bases. The CDR3 totals 15 residues. J was trimmed by 8 bases and V by 0 bases; bases with no gene match: 6. The V gene's germline CDR1 is SGHRS and CDR2 YFSETQ. The CDR3 sequence is CASSLDRGPIDEQFF. DNA for the CDR3: TGCGCCAGCAGCTTGGACAGGGGGCCTATCGATGAGCAGTTCTTC.

The chain joins TRBV27 to TRBJ2-1, with 10 nucleotides matching TRBD2. J lost 4 bases, V lost 4 bases, and 16 bases had no gene match. Per germline, CDR1 MNHEY and CDR2 SMNVEV (reference sequence). The CDR3 runs 19 residues. Written as DNA, the CDR3 is TGTGCCAGCAGTTCCCTCAACCGGTTTAGCGGGGGGCGGTACAATGAGCAGTTCTTC. Translating it yields CASSSLNRFSGGRYNEQFF.